This T cell receptor (beta chain) is drawn from a study of blood T cell repertoires in COVID-19. Study summary: Sites across the United States, Italy and Spain contributed samples from acute and convalescent COVID-19. T cells, B-cell-depleted T cells, or PBMCs supplied cDNA or gDNA.

As handled by the study authors: Nucleated cell counts were estimated from reference gene primer amplification. Profiling relied on immunoSEQ multiplex PCR, and the TCRdb table lists in-frame clones only, not all of them. That table is the source of V, J and clone size, and D and trimming were worked out from the DNA. The sample carries some 150,000 clones, over 80% recorded once. The receptor was derived from a woman aged 55-69 years who had recovered from COVID-19. Sequenced material: peripheral blood.

The CDR3, as DNA: TGTGCCAGCAGTTACTCGAGCCTGAGCTCCTACAATGAGCAGTTCTTC. Its protein product is CASSYSSLSSYNEQFF. This chain links TRBV6-5 with TRBJ2-1; D is unresolved. The CDR3 length is 16 residues. CDR1 is MNHEY, CDR2 SVGAGI, per germline. V was clipped by 0 bases and J by 0 bases, with 9 bases between them.